The rows below give T cell receptor beta chains drawn from one sample of a study of prognosis after radiotherapy for stage I lung cancer. Each CDR3 protein is one row after TCRdb ran MiXCR on the multiplex PCR reads. The table lists 50,000 to 75,000 distinct CDR3 sequences, less than 30% of them singletons. Specimen: PBMCs, collected before or after stereotactic body radiation therapy (not recorded which). The receptors originated from a donor over 45 with non-small cell lung cancer. The CDR3 runs from the conserved cysteine through the conserved F or W. The order of the fields is CDR3 length, J gene, V gene, D gene, clone size, CDR3 protein, CDR3 DNA. The D gene is left open where the match is weak. Some rows mark clone size as missing; the rest say once, few, many or name a class of expanded clone.

15,TRBJ2-1,TRBV2,-,-,CASTHGALCSKEQFF,TGTGCCAGCACTCACGGGGCCCTATGTTCCAAAGAGCAGTTCTTC
12,TRBJ2-7,TRBV25-1,-,-,CASRGGGREQYF,TGTGCCAGCCGTGGGGGGGGGCGGGAGCAGTACTTC
15,TRBJ2-5,TRBV9,TRBD1,many,CASSAWDRARETQYF,TGTGCCAGCAGCGCCTGGGACAGGGCTAGAGAGACCCAGTACTTC
14,TRBJ1-1,TRBV20-1,-,many,CSAPLTGPNTEAFF,TGCAGTGCCCCTCTTACCGGGCCGAACACTGAAGCTTTCTTT
16,TRBJ2-5,TRBV4-2,TRBD1,few,CASSQGVRDRGETQYF,TGTGCCAGCAGCCAAGGTGTTCGGGACAGGGGAGAGACCCAGTACTTC
16,TRBJ2-7,TRBV3-1,TRBD2,many,CASSQDPSGGIDEQYF,TGTGCCAGCAGCCAAGATCCCAGCGGGGGAATCGACGAGCAGTACTTC
14,TRBJ2-7,TRBV19,-,many,CASSIDRNSYEQYF,TGTGCCAGTAGTATAGATCGGAACTCCTACGAGCAGTACTTC
12,TRBJ2-5,TRBV19,-,many,CASSIRDETQYF,TGTGCCAGTAGTATACGGGATGAGACCCAGTACTTC
17,TRBJ1-1,TRBV19,TRBD1,many,CASTIGDRGNGNSEAFF,TGTGCCAGTACCATAGGCGACAGGGGAAACGGAAACAGTGAAGCTTTCTTT
14,TRBJ2-3,TRBV5-1,-,many,CASSLLASTDTQYF,TGCGCCAGCAGCTTGCTGGCTAGCACAGATACGCAGTATTTT
17,TRBJ1-2,TRBV7-6,TRBD1,many,CASSVLAGQGGSGGYTF,TGTGCCAGCAGCGTATTAGCGGGACAGGGGGGGAGCGGAGGCTACACCTTC
13,TRBJ1-2,TRBV6-1,-,-,CASRAGGVYGYTF,TGTGCCAGTAGGGCGGGGGGAGTCTATGGCTACACCTTC
16,TRBJ1-5,TRBV6-1,-,many,CASSPSARGGNQPQHF,TGTGCCAGCAGTCCTTCAGCCAGGGGCGGCAATCAGCCCCAGCATTTT
16,TRBJ2-1,TRBV6-2/TRBV6-3,-,once,CASTRAPRGLRDEQFF,TGTGCCAGCACCAGAGCACCTAGAGGGCTTAGGGATGAGCAGTTCTTC
17,TRBJ2-1,TRBV20-1,TRBD2,many,CSARSLPGLAVPGGEVF,TGCAGTGCTAGATCCCTTCCGGGACTAGCGGTCCCCGGGGGAGAGGTCTTC
12,TRBJ2-1,TRBV11-2,-,many,CASSLGEDEQFF,TGTGCCAGCAGCTTAGGGGAAGATGAGCAGTTCTTC
13,TRBJ1-2,TRBV6-4,-,many,CASRRTEGYGYTF,TGTGCCAGCAGAAGGACGGAGGGCTATGGCTACACCTTC
14,TRBJ1-2,TRBV20-1,-,many,CSALGPPLNYGYTF,TGCAGTGCTCTGGGACCGCCACTTAACTATGGCTACACCTTC
18,TRBJ1-5,TRBV6-2/TRBV6-3,-,once,CASSYSVNQGYSNQTQHF,TGTGCCAGCAGTTACTCGGTTAACCAGGGATATAGCAATCAAACCCAGCATTTT
14,TRBJ2-7,TRBV7-2,TRBD2,many,CASSPRRESYEQYF,TGTGCCAGCAGTCCCCGGCGGGAGAGCTACGAGCAGTACTTC
16,TRBJ2-5,TRBV20-1,TRBD2,many,CSASGLAGAIQETQYF,TGCAGTGCTAGTGGGCTAGCGGGGGCCATCCAAGAGACCCAGTACTTC
13,TRBJ2-7,TRBV6-5,-,many,CASSYIIGGEQYF,TGTGCCAGCAGTTACATTATTGGGGGCGAGCAGTACTTC
19,TRBJ2-5,TRBV5-6,TRBD2,many,CASSFTGTSGTKFQETQYF,TGTGCCAGCAGCTTCACCGGGACTAGCGGGACCAAATTCCAAGAGACCCAGTACTTC
13,TRBJ1-4,TRBV19,TRBD1,many,CASRQGAGEKLFF,TGTGCCAGTAGACAGGGGGCCGGTGAAAAACTGTTTTTT
13,TRBJ1-3,TRBV19,-,many,CASSFRAGNTIYF,TGTGCCAGTAGTTTCAGAGCTGGAAACACCATATATTTT
20,TRBJ2-3,TRBV6-2/TRBV6-3,TRBD2,-,CASSYSQRTSGGRGTDTQYF,TGTGCCAGCAGTTACTCCCAACGGACTAGCGGGGGCCGGGGCACAGATACGCAGTATTTT
15,TRBJ1-5,TRBV5-6,-,many,CASSLGRGGGQPQHF,TGTGCCAGCAGCTTGGGTAGAGGGGGTGGTCAGCCCCAGCATTTT
18,TRBJ1-2,TRBV4-1,-,-,CASSQVWGRGDSNYGHTF,TGCGCCAGCAGCCAAGTTTGGGGGAGAGGAGATTCCAACTATGGCCACACCTTC
14,TRBJ1-1,TRBV20-1,-,many,CSATPGHWNTEAFF,TGCAGTGCTACTCCGGGACACTGGAACACTGAAGCTTTCTTT